This is a list of T cell receptor beta chains from one sample in a study of control samples from healthy donors and cancer patients. The assay was immunoSEQ multiplex PCR, and TCRdb's table has in-frame clones only and misses some. The data contain 25,000 to 30,000 clones, roughly 85% of them singletons. Input material: PBMCs. The receptors shown here come from a woman aged 55-69 years with head and neck cancer. The conserved cysteine and the conserved F or W are not part of the CDR3 here.

v_gene: TRBV6-5; j_gene: TRBJ2-1; CDR3aa: ASSVGQVFSEQF
v_gene: TRBV19; j_gene: TRBJ1-5; CDR3aa: ASSIGRQGAFGNQPQH
v_gene: TRBV4-2; j_gene: TRBJ2-5; CDR3aa: ASSPGTSGGGKETQY
v_gene: TRBV6-1; j_gene: TRBJ1-5; CDR3aa: ASSDAGFSNQPQH
v_gene: TRBV5-1; j_gene: TRBJ2-7; CDR3aa: ASSFKTASYEQY
v_gene: TRBV5-4; j_gene: TRBJ2-5; CDR3aa: ASSPVLAGGQETQY
v_gene: TRBV9; j_gene: TRBJ1-6; CDR3aa: ASSPRQGPDSPLH
v_gene: TRBV27; j_gene: NA; CDR3aa: ASSDRDFQETQY
v_gene: TRBV19; j_gene: TRBJ2-6; CDR3aa: ASQGGTGANVLT
v_gene: TRBV5-4; j_gene: TRBJ2-1; CDR3aa: ASSGVAGGPYNEQF
v_gene: TRBV6-5; j_gene: TRBJ1-2; CDR3aa: ASSYTANYGYT
v_gene: TRBV7-9; j_gene: TRBJ2-6; CDR3aa: ASSSGRQNSGANVLT
v_gene: TRBV6-1; j_gene: TRBJ2-3; CDR3aa: ASTKTSTDTQY
v_gene: TRBV27; j_gene: TRBJ1-2; CDR3aa: ASSWGQGFGYT
v_gene: TRBV10-2; j_gene: TRBJ2-7; CDR3aa: ASRLTSGSYEQY
v_gene: TRBV6-5; j_gene: TRBJ2-2; CDR3aa: ASSSLQKAGELF
v_gene: TRBV27; j_gene: TRBJ2-6; CDR3aa: ASSLFPGQLSGANVLT